Below are 6 T cell receptor beta chains sequenced from a single sample in a study of blood T cell repertoires in COVID-19. TCRdb's table, derived via immunoSEQ multiplex PCR, lists solely in-frame clones and lacks some. Of over 90,000 clones listed, approximately 84% were seen once; the top ten hold 13%. The sequencing sample was made of peripheral blood. These receptors all come from a human donor in a cohort sampled during active or convalescent COVID-19.

The V and J genes are TRBV12-3 or TRBV12-4 and TRBJ1-1; D is possibly TRBD1 (6 bases). The CDR3 contains 13 residues. The V end was cut by 5 bases, the J end by 10 bases, with 17 bases between. The CDR3 sequence: CASSTGQRQTAFF. CDR3 in DNA: TGTGCCAGCAGTACCGGACAGAGACAGACAGCTTTCTTT.

The rearrangement uses TRBV18 and TRBJ2-1; D call uncertain. CDR3 length: 13 amino acids. Germline assignment: CDR1 KGHSH and CDR2 LQKENI. Trimming removed 6 bases at V and 5 bases at J, with 11 bases between. This CDR3 reads CASSPGPNNEQFF. DNA of the CDR3: TGTGCCAGCTCCCCCGGTCCTAACAATGAGCAGTTCTTC.

The V gene is TRBV6-2 or TRBV6-3, the J gene TRBJ2-6, with D tentatively TRBD1 (6 bases). Per germline, CDR1 MNHEY and CDR2 SVGEGT. The ends were cut back, 4 bases at V and 0 bases at J, with 13 bases in the middle. The length of the CDR3 is 17 residues. DNA for the CDR3: TGTGCCAGCAGTTTAGACAGGCTAATCTCTGGGGCCAACGTCCTGACTTTC. Encoded protein: CASSLDRLISGANVLTF.

The chain employs TRBV19 and TRBJ2-7, with 8 bases matching TRBD1. Trimming took 8 bases from V and 2 from J; bases not matched to a gene: 5. The CDR3 sequence is 13 residues long. Germline values: CDR1 LNHDA, CDR2 SQIVND (reference sequence). The CDR3 nucleotides read TGTGCCAGTGCCGGGACAGGCACCTACGAGCAGTACTTC. Translating gives CASAGTGTYEQYF.

V gene TRBV10-3 combines with J gene TRBJ2-7, with D possibly being TRBD1 (6 bases). This CDR3 region has 15 residues. The V gene's germline CDR1 is ENHRY and CDR2 SYGVKD. V was shortened by 0 bases and J by 0 bases, with 9 bases between the two germline ends. The chain's CDR3 is CAISESEDSSYEQYF. The CDR3 coding sequence is TGTGCCATCAGTGAGTCGGAGGACAGCTCCTACGAGCAGTACTTC.

This clone has a single count. The chain carries TRBV14 and TRBJ2-2, with 7 bases aligning to TRBD1. CDR3 length: 15 residues. The germline V gene has CDR1 SGHDN and CDR2 FVKESK. With V trimmed by 4 bases and J by 3 bases, 5 bases remained unmatched. CDR3 DNA sequence: TGTGCCAGCAGCCGTCTAACAGGGGACACCGGGGAGCTGTTTTTT. As protein: CASSRLTGDTGELFF.